This T cell receptor beta chain was recorded in a study of CD8 T cells in ankylosing spondylitis. CDR3 length: 13 residues. The J segment lost 4 bases and the V segment lost 5 bases, leaving 4 bases of the junction unmatched. Germline lookup yields CDR1 DFQATT and CDR2 SNEGSKA (reference sequence). Study observations and caveats: Matched ankylosing spondylitis synovial fluid reportedly contained a significantly enriched population of disease-linked clones.

Generation of TCR beta libraries employed quantitative 5'-RACE incorporating molecular barcodes. TCRdb used MiXCR to reprocess the 5' RACE reads, holding one entry per CDR3 protein. The sample records tens of thousands of distinct CDR3 sequences, approximately 30% being singletons. Turning to this clonotype: Its antigen is not identified.

Sequenced: blood, either unsorted or a sorted T cell fraction (not recorded which). The chain links TRBV20-1 to TRBJ1-4, with 7 bases that match TRBD1. This receptor was identified in a male donor with ankylosing spondylitis or in good health (not recorded which). The CDR3, as DNA: TGCAGTGCTCCGGGACAGCTTAATGAAAAACTGTTTTTT. It codes for CSAPGQLNEKLFF.